Sequencing of this T cell receptor (beta chain) was carried out in a study of T cells in Graves' hyperthyroidism and ophthalmopathy (dated by TCRdb to between 2018 and 2020). Broadly, across the study: Peripheral blood samples were taken at the time of initial diagnosis, prior to any treatment. The 100 discovery patients were randomly split 7:3 into training and test sets. In addition, the study compared T-cell repertoires in thyroid tissue and in blood from over 5 Graves' hyperthyroidism patients. After sampling, hyperthyroidism patients received methimazole starting at 30 mg daily, and ophthalmopathy patients received high-dose intravenous methylprednisolone. According to the paper, TCR Vbeta CDR3 sequencing was carried out on about 140 peripheral blood samples, which came from 40 to 45 ophthalmopathy, about 75 hyperthyroidism and roughly 17 progressor patients. An independent validation cohort of fewer than 20 hyperthyroidism patients and approximately 17 patients who later progressed to ophthalmopathy tested prospective prediction of ophthalmopathy. TCR V-J signatures able to tell the groups apart were searched for in a discovery cohort of around 95 patients, of whom under 45 had Graves' ophthalmopathy and around 57 had stable Graves' hyperthyroidism. The paper as a whole reports these results and caveats: In validation, progression to ophthalmopathy was predicted by the model with approximately 67% sensitivity and roughly 76% specificity, a median of roughly 6 months before onset. No statistical method was used to fix the sample size in advance, and group allocation was not hidden from the investigators. Most expanded thyroid clonotypes (frequency above 0.001) were also detected in blood, suggesting blood repertoires may reflect thyroid immune responses. A model built on a 13 V-J signature distinguished ophthalmopathy from stable hyperthyroidism, reaching 85% to 90% sensitivity and 81% to 83% specificity in cross-validation and 80%/75% in testing.

TCR beta CDR3 regions were amplified from RNA transcripts. The first round of RT-PCR for the TCR CDR3 was performed with the HTBI primer set and the Qiagen OneStep RT-PCR kit. Libraries were constructed in a second round of multiplex PCR, after which size selection and purification were carried out. Paired-end sequencing of the libraries was performed with 100 bp reads on an Illumina HiSeq2000. From the authors' description of their analysis: Raw data were processed with SOAPnuke, discarding reads with adapters, uncalled bases, mean Phred below 15, or no exact constant-primer or identifier match. High-quality paired reads were merged using COPE v1.2.5, and each unique nucleotide sequence was defined as a clonotype. MiTCR v1.1 was used to align clonotypes to the IMGT TRBV, TRBD and TRBJ reference segments. The analysis included only V-J combinations with a frequency above 0.0001, which together covered approximately 99% of the repertoires. A TCS score was defined as the ratio of F50 (clonal expansion) to E x V (chaos), with BLOSUM62-based TCRdist applied between CDR3 peptides within each V-J. Welch's t-statistics and random forest reduced 500 to 550 V-J features to 13, which were used in a naive Bayes classifier (R e1071). TCRdb's own reprocessing of the public reads used fastp at Q25 and MiXCR and kept productive beta chains. Records with the same CDR3 protein are collapsed into one entry carrying the most frequent genes and DNA. The V and J calls come from TCRdb's annotation, not from the publication. Recorded for this sample are over 500,000 distinct CDR3 sequences; 14% of them occurred a single time. The ten largest make up more than 11% of the sample.

Its CDR3 holds 14 amino acids, cysteine through phenylalanine. Of the read, only the CDR3 DNA is kept; its 42 bases are in frame from base 1. At the junction V is shortened by 6 bases and J by 0 bases; bases outside the gene matches: 4. CDR1 and CDR2 were assigned from the germline V gene (reference sequence) as MNHEY and SMNVEV. A patient counted as having stable Graves' hyperthyroidism if no progression to ophthalmopathy occurred over 18 months of follow-up. Hyperthyroidism patients were newly diagnosed, had a disease duration of under 2 months, and were aged 18 to 65 years. Exclusion was applied to patients with uncontrolled infections, other autoimmune diseases, pregnancy or lactation. Clinical symptoms, serum thyroxine and TRAb, thyroid ultrasound, and orbital computed tomography formed the basis for the diagnoses. Ficoll-Paque density gradient centrifugation was used to isolate PBMCs from about 10 ml of fresh peripheral blood. Total RNA was extracted with Trizol reagent, and quality was checked on an Agilent 2100 Bioanalyzer.

To note about this clonotype: What antigen it recognizes has not been identified. A read error may explain this, as a much larger clone is one base away.

The chain couples TRBV27 to TRBJ1-1; TRBD1 aligns with 7 central bases. The clonotype was recovered from a woman in her thirties or forties with Graves' hyperthyroidism. The sequenced sample consisted of blood. The sequence in DNA is TGTGCCAGCAGGGACAGGTCCGTGAACACTGAAGCTTTCTTT. Translated, this gives CASRDRSVNTEAFF.